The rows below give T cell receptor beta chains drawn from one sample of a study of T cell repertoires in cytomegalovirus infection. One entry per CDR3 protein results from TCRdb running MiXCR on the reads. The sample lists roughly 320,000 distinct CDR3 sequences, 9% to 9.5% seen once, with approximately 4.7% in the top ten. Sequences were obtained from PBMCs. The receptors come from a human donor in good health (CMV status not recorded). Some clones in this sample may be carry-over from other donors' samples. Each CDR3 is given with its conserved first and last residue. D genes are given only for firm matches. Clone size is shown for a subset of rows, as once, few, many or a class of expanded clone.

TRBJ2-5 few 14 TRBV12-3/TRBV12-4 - CASSLRSGFETQYF TGTGCCAGCAGCTTACGGTCAGGGTTTGAGACCCAGTACTTC
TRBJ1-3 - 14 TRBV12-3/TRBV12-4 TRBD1 CASSRQGEGNTIYF TGTGCCAGCAGTCGACAGGGGGAGGGAAACACCATATATTTT
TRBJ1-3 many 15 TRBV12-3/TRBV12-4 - CASSSQVTSGNTIYF TGTGCCAGCAGTTCACAGGTTACCTCTGGAAACACCATATATTTT
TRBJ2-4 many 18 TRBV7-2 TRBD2 CASSLVGSGGIAKNIQYF TGTGCCAGCAGCTTAGTCGGATCGGGAGGTATAGCCAAAAACATTCAGTACTTC
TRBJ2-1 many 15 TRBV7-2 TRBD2 CASRAGPRGVNEQFF TGTGCCAGCAGAGCGGGACCCCGGGGGGTGAATGAGCAGTTCTTC
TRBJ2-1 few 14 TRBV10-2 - CAAGGQVGYNEQFF TGCGCCGCCGGCGGGCAGGTTGGGTACAATGAGCAGTTCTTC
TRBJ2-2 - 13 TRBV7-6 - CASSSVGTGELFF TGTGCCAGCAGCTCCGTGGGGACCGGGGAGCTGTTTTTT
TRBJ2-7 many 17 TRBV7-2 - CASSLSLGGTASSEQYF TGTGCCAGCAGCTTATCGCTCGGGGGGACAGCGTCTTCGGAGCAGTACTTC
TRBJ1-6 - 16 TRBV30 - CAWNTPRQPHNSPLHF TGTGCCTGGAATACCCCGAGGCAGCCCCATAATTCACCCCTCCACTTT
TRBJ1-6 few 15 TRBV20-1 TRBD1 CSARRSDRENSPLHF TGCAGTGCCCGGAGGTCTGACAGGGAGAATTCACCCCTCCACTTT
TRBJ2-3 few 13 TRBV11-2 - CASRPLGLFTQYF TGTGCCAGCCGCCCCCTGGGACTTTTTACGCAGTATTTT
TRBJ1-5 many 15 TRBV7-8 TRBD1 CASSFTDRGNQPQHF TGTGCCAGCAGCTTCACAGACAGGGGCAATCAGCCCCAGCATTTT
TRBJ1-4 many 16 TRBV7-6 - CASSFFAGAATEKLFF TGTGCCAGCAGCTTCTTCGCAGGTGCCGCTACGGAAAAACTGTTTTTT
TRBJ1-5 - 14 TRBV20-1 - CSAARAGYNQPQHF TGCAGTGCTGCCCGGGCGGGGTACAATCAGCCCCAGCATTTT
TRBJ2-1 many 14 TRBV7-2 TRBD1 CASSFRTGDNEQFF TGTGCCAGCAGCTTCCGGACAGGGGATAATGAGCAGTTCTTC
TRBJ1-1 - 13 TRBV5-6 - CASSADRRTEAFF TGTGCCAGCAGCGCGGACAGAAGGACTGAAGCTTTCTTT
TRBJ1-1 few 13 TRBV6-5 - CASSSTGKDEAFF TGTGCCAGCAGCTCTACAGGGAAGGATGAAGCTTTCTTT
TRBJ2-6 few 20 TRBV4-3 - CASSQAHVRGASAGANVLTF TGCGCCAGCAGCCAAGCCCACGTCAGGGGAGCGTCGGCTGGGGCCAACGTCCTGACTTTC
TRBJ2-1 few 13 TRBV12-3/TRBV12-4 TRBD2 CASRTSGFDEQFF TGTGCCAGCAGGACTAGCGGGTTCGATGAGCAGTTCTTC
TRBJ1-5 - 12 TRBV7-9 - CASSRGDQHQHF TGTGCCAGCAGCAGGGGTGATCAGCACCAGCATTTT
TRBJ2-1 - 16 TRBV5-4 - CASNRRIRGPNNEQFF TGTGCCAGCAATCGACGGATAAGGGGCCCAAACAATGAGCAGTTCTTC
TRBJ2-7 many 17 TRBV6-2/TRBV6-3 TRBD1 CASSYMDPGGASYEQYF TGTGCCAGCAGTTACATGGATCCAGGGGGCGCCTCCTACGAGCAGTACTTC
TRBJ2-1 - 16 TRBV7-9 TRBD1 CASSWTGPRRYNEQFF TGTGCCAGCAGCTGGACAGGGCCCCGTCGGTACAATGAGCAGTTCTTC
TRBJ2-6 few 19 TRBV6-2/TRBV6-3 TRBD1 CASSYPVGQGFSGANVLTF TGTGCCAGCAGTTACCCGGTGGGACAGGGGTTCTCTGGGGCCAACGTCCTGACTTTC
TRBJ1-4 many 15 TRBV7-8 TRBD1 CASSLRTGANEKLFF TGTGCCAGCAGCCTAAGGACAGGCGCAAATGAAAAACTGTTTTTT
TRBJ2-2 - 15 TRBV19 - CASSIGLANTGELFF TGTGCCAGTAGTATAGGGTTGGCGAACACCGGGGAGCTGTTTTTT
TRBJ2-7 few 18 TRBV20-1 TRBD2 CSAIRDWLAGFSSYEQYF TGCAGTGCCATCCGGGATTGGCTAGCGGGCTTCTCCTCCTACGAGCAGTACTTC
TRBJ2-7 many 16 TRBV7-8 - CASSLDGGGFSYEQYF TGTGCCAGCAGCTTAGACGGCGGAGGCTTCTCCTACGAGCAGTACTTC
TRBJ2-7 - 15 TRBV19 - CASSWTVQGLYEQNF TGTGCCAGTAGTTGGACCGTACAGGGACTTTACGAGCAGAACTTC
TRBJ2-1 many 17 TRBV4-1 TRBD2 CASSEGTSGRNYNEQFF TGCGCCAGCAGCGAAGGGACTAGCGGAAGGAACTACAATGAGCAGTTCTTC
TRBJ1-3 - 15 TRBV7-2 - CASSLGWAPGNTIYF TGTGCCAGCAGCTTAGGGTGGGCTCCTGGAAACACCATATATTTT
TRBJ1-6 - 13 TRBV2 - CASTAAGNSPLHF TGTGCCAGCACTGCAGCCGGGAATTCACCCCTCCACTTT
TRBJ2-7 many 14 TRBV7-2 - CASSSAPRGREQYF TGTGCCAGCAGCTCCGCACCCCGCGGGCGCGAGCAGTACTTC
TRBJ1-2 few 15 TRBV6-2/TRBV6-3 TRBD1 CASTPSGQRNYGYTF TGTGCCAGCACCCCGTCGGGACAGCGTAACTATGGCTACACCTTC
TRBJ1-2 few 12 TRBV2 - CASSELGGGYTF TGTGCCAGCAGTGAATTGGGGGGTGGCTACACCTTC
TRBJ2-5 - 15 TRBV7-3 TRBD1 CASSLAGGVQETQYF TGTGCCAGCAGCTTAGCAGGGGGCGTACAAGAGACCCAGTACTTC
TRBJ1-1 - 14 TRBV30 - CAWATGSMNTEAFF TGTGCCTGGGCGACAGGCTCTATGAACACTGAAGCTTTCTTT
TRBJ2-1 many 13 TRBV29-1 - CSVDEGVGNEQFF TGCAGCGTTGACGAGGGGGTAGGTAATGAGCAGTTCTTC
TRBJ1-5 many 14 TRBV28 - CASSLLGINQPQHF TGTGCCAGCAGTTTACTGGGAATCAATCAGCCCCAGCATTTT
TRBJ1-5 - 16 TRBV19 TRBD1 CASSLRDRGLHQPQHF TGTGCCAGTAGTCTCCGGGACAGGGGGCTCCATCAGCCCCAGCATTTT
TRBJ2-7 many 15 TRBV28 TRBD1 CASRASGTAAYEQYF TGTGCCAGCAGGGCCTCCGGGACAGCCGCCTACGAGCAGTACTTC
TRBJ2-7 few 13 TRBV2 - CASTSGRSYEQYF TGTGCCAGCACCTCGGGGCGGAGCTACGAGCAGTACTTC
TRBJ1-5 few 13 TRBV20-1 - CSAGRDTDQPQHF TGCAGTGCTGGGAGGGACACCGATCAGCCCCAGCATTTT
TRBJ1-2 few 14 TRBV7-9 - CASSLGDLNYGYTF TGTGCCAGCAGCTTAGGTGATTTAAACTATGGCTACACCTTC
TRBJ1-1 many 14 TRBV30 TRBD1 CAWMDWDSNTEAFF TGTGCCTGGATGGATTGGGACAGCAACACTGAAGCTTTCTTT
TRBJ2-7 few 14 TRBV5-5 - CASSLSHGAYEQYF TGTGCCAGCAGTCTATCTCATGGCGCCTACGAGCAGTACTTC
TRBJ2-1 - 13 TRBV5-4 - CASSPQGGDEQFF TGTGCCAGCAGCCCACAGGGAGGGGATGAGCAGTTCTTC
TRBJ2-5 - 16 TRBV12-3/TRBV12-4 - CASSWAPGVAEETQYF TGTGCCAGCAGTTGGGCCCCTGGGGTGGCAGAAGAGACCCAGTACTTC
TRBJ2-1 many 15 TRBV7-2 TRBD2 CASSSSAGPRVEQFF TGTGCCAGCAGCTCTTCAGCGGGGCCCAGGGTTGAGCAGTTCTTC
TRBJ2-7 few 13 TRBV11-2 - CASSPSRGPEQYF TGTGCCAGCAGCCCGTCCAGAGGGCCCGAGCAGTACTTC